This TCR beta chain stems from a study of shared clonotypes between healthy human individuals (dated by TCRdb to 2018 to 2021). About the full investigation: A couple of women and a few men aged 18 to 49 years were included in the cohort. For each donor, three plates each were used for CD4 naive and CD4 memory, two plates were used for CD8 naive, and one plate was used for CD8 memory. The study deeply sequenced blood TCR repertoires of about five healthy adults to estimate repertoire size and the extent of clonotype sharing between individuals. To increase sequencing depth and limit assay-specific biases, different laboratories used diverse techniques to prepare libraries and sequence TCR repertoires. Each donor's leukapheresis produced roughly between about 0.8 and 8.9 billion PBMCs. The paper as a whole reports these results and caveats: The genetic and exposure-history diversity represented was limited by the small number of donors. Even with the large sequencing depth, rarefaction of the sorted-subset datasets indicated that sequencing was incomplete. Only blood was sampled, and tissue TCR repertoires likely differ from those in blood. Naive subsets generally had larger estimated clonotype richness than memory subsets did. Higher generation probabilities were observed for clonotypes shared by all four sorted-subset donors than for non-shared clonotypes. Around 5.4% of naive CD4, 3.5% of naive CD8, roughly 2.4% of memory CD4, and around 0.4% of memory CD8 clonotypes were shared across a few donors. Pairwise subsampling led to the expectation that sequencing depth would affect the degree of clonotype sharing among donors.

CDR1 and CDR2 (MDHEN, SYDVKM) derive from the germline V gene. V is cut back by 4 bases and J by 4 bases, with 8 bases in the junction unmatched. The CDR3 contains 15 residues, cysteine and phenylalanine counted. The DNA shown is the 45-base CDR3, in frame from base 1. To note about this clone: This receptor's antigen is unknown. The input lacks base qualities; no much larger clone sits a single base away.

Donors were healthy HIV-negative adults with no recently reported acute infections or vaccinations. Only Caucasian adults living in Nashville, Tennessee, USA were represented among the donors. CD4+ T cells were enriched by magnetic negative selection; naive cells were then positively selected on CD45RA, and the negative fraction formed the memory subset. Blood was obtained by leukapheresis, after which PBMCs were separated by Ficoll-Histopaque density gradient centrifugation and cryopreserved in liquid nitrogen vapor phase. Analytical flow cytometry was used to check the purity and quantity of each magnetically sorted T cell population. Each sorted fraction had its genomic DNA isolated and then quantified by UV absorbance on a Nanodrop 2000c. Using the deep immunoSEQ assay, TCR CDR3 regions were amplified from genomic DNA by multiplex PCR. Extracted genomic DNA from each cell subset was spread evenly across all wells of several immunoSEQ 96-well plates, with each plate serving as a replicate. Each replicate PCR for sorted subsets received about 220 ng genomic DNA, equal to about 30,000 T cell genomes. The purified libraries were quantified using a Qubit 3.0 fluorometer, sized with a Bioanalyzer 2100, and then quantified again using the KAPA Library Quantification kit. Each immunoSEQ 96-well plate was sequenced on its own single-read 150-cycle Illumina NextSeq 550 flow cell. The authors processed their data as follows. The immunoSEQ output contained only junctional sequences without quality scores, so filtering could not match that applied to full-length reads. Sequences were annotated with PyIR, a Python wrapper for IgBLAST v1.9, and V/J genes and CDR3 were assigned using IMGT germline references. Reads with weak V/J assignments (E-value above 1e-6), missing CDR3, stop codons, out-of-frame junctions, or ambiguous translated residues were removed. V3J clonotypes were defined as sequences sharing an identical inferred V gene, J gene, and CDR3 amino acid sequence. Percentage overlap between repertoires was computed as shared unique clonotypes divided by the size of the smaller repertoire. RTK rarefaction, the Chao1 estimator, and Recon v2.1 estimates of unobserved clonotypes were used to assess repertoire richness. OLGA was used to compute generation probabilities for all TCRbeta clonotypes that the gDNA method yielded from a few donors. The table was pulled from immuneACCESS by TCRdb, which kept in-frame rearrangements only. Such tables lose some clones; where checked, under half of the loss comes from unresolved V genes, and the rest has no known cause. V and J calls and clone size are copied from that table; D and trimming were computed from the DNA. Present in this sample are around 2.5 million clones, roughly 93% of which were seen just once. 0.35% to 0.45% of the sample rests with the top ten.

The TCR was taken from a man younger than 30 in good health. Some clones in this sample may be carry-over from other donors' samples. The rearranged segments are TRBV28 and TRBJ2-5; TRBD1 aligns with 8 central bases. Material: naive CD4+ T cells from PBMCs. The cell subset or site label for this specimen denotes: CD45RA+ positively selected. The nucleotides read TGTGCCAGCAGTTATCTCACAGGGGGGACAGAGACCCAGTACTTC. Its amino acids are CASSYLTGGTETQYF.